This TCR beta chain was profiled in a study of tumor and adjacent non-tumor tissue in lung cancer. CDR1 and CDR2 from the germline V gene are SQVTM and ANQGSEA. The CDR3 loop spans 16 amino acids. This sample's RNA came from whole unsorted tissue. TCRbeta libraries were built with three rounds of nested PCR, modified from ARM-PCR. TCRdb re-called the multiplex PCR reads through MiXCR, storing one row per CDR3 protein. The sample holds approximately 75,000 distinct CDR3 sequences, around 77% seen once. This TCR was sampled from a woman aged 50 to 60 with non-small cell lung cancer. The sequenced sample was lung tumor tissue. This chain connects TRBV29-1 to TRBJ2-1; 13 bases line up with TRBD2. CDR3 in DNA: TGCAACGTATACTCCTGGACTAGCGGGAGTAGTTTTGAGCAGTTCTTC. Its protein product is CNVYSWTSGSSFEQFF.